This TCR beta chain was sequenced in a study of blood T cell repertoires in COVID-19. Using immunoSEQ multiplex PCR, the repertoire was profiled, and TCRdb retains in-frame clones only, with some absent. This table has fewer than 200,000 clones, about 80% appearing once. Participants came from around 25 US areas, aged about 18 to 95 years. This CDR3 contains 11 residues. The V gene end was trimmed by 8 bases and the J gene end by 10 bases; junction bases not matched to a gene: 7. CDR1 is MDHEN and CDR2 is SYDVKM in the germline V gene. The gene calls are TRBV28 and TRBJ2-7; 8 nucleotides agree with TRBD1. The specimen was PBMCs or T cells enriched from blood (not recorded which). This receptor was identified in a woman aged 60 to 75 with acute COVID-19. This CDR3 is CASGGTGSQYV. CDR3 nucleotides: TGTGCCAGCGGGGGGACAGGAAGCCAGTACGTC.